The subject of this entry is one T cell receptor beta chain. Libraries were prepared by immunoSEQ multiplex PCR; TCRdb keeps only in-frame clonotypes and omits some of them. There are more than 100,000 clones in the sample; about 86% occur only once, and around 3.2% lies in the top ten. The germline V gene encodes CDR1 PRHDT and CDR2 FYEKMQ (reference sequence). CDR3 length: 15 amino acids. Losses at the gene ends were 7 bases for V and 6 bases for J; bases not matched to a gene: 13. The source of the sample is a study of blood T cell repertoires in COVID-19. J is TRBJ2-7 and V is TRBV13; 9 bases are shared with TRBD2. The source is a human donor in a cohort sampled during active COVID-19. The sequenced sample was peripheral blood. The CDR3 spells CASIHSSGKLREQYF. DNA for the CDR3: TGTGCCAGCATACACTCTAGCGGGAAGCTTCGCGAGCAGTACTTC.